One and the same sample provided the 11 T cell receptor beta chains below, sequenced in a study of blood T cell repertoires in COVID-19. Generated by immunoSEQ multiplex PCR, the TCRdb table keeps only in-frame clones and is missing some. The table includes some 300,000 clones, approximately 88% detected once. The sequencing input was peripheral blood. The receptors stem from a woman younger than 45 who had recovered from COVID-19.

This chain connects TRBV10-2 to TRBJ2-3; 13 bases fit TRBD2. Germline CDR1 WSHSY, CDR2 SAAADI. CDR3 length: 18 residues. Germline trimming cut 0 bases from V and 4 bases from J; bases unmatched to any gene: 7. CDR3 bases: TGCGCCAGCAGTGAGTCGTCACTAGCGGGGGGGCTGTCAGATACGCAGTATTTT. The encoded protein is CASSESSLAGGLSDTQYF.

V and J are TRBV10-3 and TRBJ1-6, with D perhaps matching TRBD1 (6 bases). Germline V gene sequence: CDR1 ENHRY, CDR2 SYGVKD. The CDR3 runs to 15 residues. Trimming removed 3 bases from V and 5 bases from J, with 11 bases in between. CDR3 sequence (DNA): TGTGCCATCAGTGACAGGGGAACGGATAATTCACCCCTCCACTTT. Translation: CAISDRGTDNSPLHF.

The chain carries TRBV15 and TRBJ2-1; possible D gene TRBD1, 6 bases. The germline V gene encodes CDR1 LNHNV and CDR2 YYDKDF (reference sequence). This CDR3 contains 16 residues. Trimming took 5 bases from V and 1 from J, leaving 15 bases between them. CDR3 loop: CATSSRDKKSYNEQFF. The CDR3 region has the DNA TGTGCCACCAGCTCACGGGACAAAAAATCCTACAATGAGCAGTTCTTC. The complete variable domain, with remaining parts taken from reference TRBV15 and TRBJ2-1, reads DAMVIQNPRYQVTQFGKPVTLSCSQTLNHNVMYWYQQKSSQAPKLLFHYYDKDFNNEADTPDNFQSRRPNTSFCFLDIRSPGLGDTAMYLCATSSRDKKSYNEQFFGPGTRLTVL.

This chain links TRBV28 with TRBJ1-6; 7 bases map to TRBD1. V shed 6 bases and J 9 bases; nucleotides not matched to a gene: 11. Germline V gives CDR1 MDHEN, CDR2 SYDVKM. The CDR3 runs to 15 residues. CDR3 region: CASSQMTGKGSPLHF. CDR3 bases: TGTGCCAGCAGCCAAATGACAGGGAAAGGTTCACCCCTCCACTTT.

This clone was counted between two and nine times. The genes are TRBV5-4 and TRBJ1-6; 8 nucleotides line up with TRBD1. The CDR3 loop spans 15 amino acids. Germline lookup yields CDR1 SGHNT and CDR2 YYREEE (reference sequence). V lost 2 bases to trimming and J lost 7 bases; unmatched junction nucleotides: 5. The CDR3 bases are TGTGCCAGCAGCTTATGGACAGGGAGGAATTCACCCCTCCACTTT. Its protein is CASSLWTGRNSPLHF.

This clone has a count of ten or more. V gene TRBV27 combines with J gene TRBJ2-5, with 8 positions matching TRBD2. The CDR3 extends over 15 amino acids. Germline V lookup: CDR1 MNHEY, CDR2 SMNVEV (reference sequence). Trimming removed 3 bases from V and 4 bases from J; junction bases left unmatched: 7. The CDR3 loop reads CASSFSGLAGETQYF. CDR3 sequence (DNA): TGTGCCAGCAGTTTCTCCGGACTAGCCGGAGAGACCCAGTACTTC.

The J gene is TRBJ1-1, the V gene TRBV29-1, with D possibly matching TRBD1 (6 bases). This CDR3 has 12 amino acids. Germline loops: CDR1 SQVTM, CDR2 ANQGSEA. V lost 5 bases to trimming and J lost 6 bases, with 13 bases between them. CDR3: CSVWTASAEAFF. For the CDR3, the DNA is TGCAGCGTTTGGACAGCCTCGGCTGAAGCTTTCTTT.

This clone was counted a few times. The chain joins TRBV3-1 (or the pseudogene TRBV3-2) to TRBJ2-1, with D possibly TRBD2 on 6 matching bases. Germline assignment: CDR1 LGHDT and CDR2 YNNKEL (reference sequence). The CDR3 is 12 amino acids. V lost 0 bases to trimming and J lost 16 bases, with 13 bases between them. The CDR3 bases are TGTGCCAGCAGCCAAGATAGGAGGGTTGAATTCTTC. Protein product: CASSQDRRVEFF.

This clone was observed once. J is TRBJ1-4 and V is TRBV28; D gene uncertain. The CDR3 sequence is 12 residues long. In germline, CDR1 is MDHEN, CDR2 SYDVKM. V was pared by 4 bases and J by 8 bases, with 8 bases between. The CDR3 DNA reads as TGTGCCAGCAGTTATCATCAGGAAAAACTGTTTTTT. It codes for CASSYHQEKLFF.

The chain joins TRBV2 to TRBJ1-5; D perhaps matches TRBD1 (5 bases). The ends were cut back, 5 bases at V and 1 base at J, with 9 bases in the middle. Germline-derived CDR1 and CDR2 are SNHLY and FYNNEI. The CDR3 spans 14 residues. The CDR3: CASSRRQSNQPQHF. The DNA of the CDR3 is TGTGCCAGCAGTCGCAGACAGAGCAATCAGCCCCAGCATTTT.

The chain employs TRBV4-1 and TRBJ2-3, with D tentatively TRBD2 (5 bases). V gave up 0 bases and J gave up 6 bases, with 10 bases separating them. This CDR3 region has 14 residues. Germline values: CDR1 MGHRA, CDR2 YSYEKL. DNA for the CDR3: TGCGCCAGCAGCCAAGAAAATAGCGTGGATACGCAGTATTTT. It translates to CASSQENSVDTQYF.